The T cell receptor (beta chain) described here comes from a study of T cells in Graves' hyperthyroidism and ophthalmopathy. As for the study in general: Specimen type is peripheral blood, collected at initial diagnosis prior to any treatment.

This clonotype has a count of ten or more. Germline V gives CDR1 MNHEY, CDR2 SMNVEV (reference sequence). V dropped 5 bases and J dropped 0 bases, with 8 bases sitting between them. The CDR3 spans 14 residues. It was RNA transcripts that yielded the amplified TCR beta CDR3 regions. First-round RT-PCR of the TCR CDR3 relied on the HTBI primer set. In TCRdb, the multiplex PCR reads were re-called with MiXCR into one record per CDR3 protein. The data contain roughly 800,000 distinct CDR3 sequences, 38% of them seen just once; the ten biggest clones take up 7% to 10%. Material: blood. This receptor was identified in a man younger than 30 with Graves' hyperthyroidism. The chain carries TRBV27 and TRBJ1-5; maybe TRBD1 (5 bases). Written as DNA, the CDR3 is TGTGCCAGCAGTCTGACAGTTAGCAATCAGCCCCAGCATTTT. The encoded protein is CASSLTVSNQPQHF.